This T cell receptor (beta chain) was recorded in a study of Ad26.COV2.S vaccination and SARS-CoV-2 variants. Study-level information: Vaccine-arm donor from the placebo-controlled COV1001 Ad26.COV2.S trial. Dosing was one shot or two shots 56 days apart.

Between the trimmed V and J ends, which lost 0 bases and 2 bases, there was a span of 11 bases. The CDR3 is made up of 14 amino acids. The germline V gene encodes CDR1 GTSNPN and CDR2 SVGIG (reference sequence). Sequencing used immunoSEQ multiplex PCR; TCRdb keeps in-frame clones, though not all of them. The repertoire holds 400,000 to 450,000 clones, with 80% to 95% as singletons. Treatment reported: roughly 18 received Ad26.COV2.S at low or high dose, single or two shots; roughly 5 received placebo; per-sample allocation not given. Each sample was drawn 63 days after the first injection (of vaccine or placebo).

The source material was peripheral blood, sampled in a trial of Ad26.COV2.S vaccine versus placebo. The sequence was collected from a person between 18 and 59 years old who received the Ad26.COV2.S COVID-19 vaccine or a placebo. The V and J genes are TRBV30 and TRBJ2-7; D is possibly TRBD1 or TRBD2 (5 bases each). CDR3 nucleotides: TGTGCCTGGAGTGTTAACGGGGCAACCTACGAGCAGTACTTC. Translating gives CAWSVNGATYEQYF.